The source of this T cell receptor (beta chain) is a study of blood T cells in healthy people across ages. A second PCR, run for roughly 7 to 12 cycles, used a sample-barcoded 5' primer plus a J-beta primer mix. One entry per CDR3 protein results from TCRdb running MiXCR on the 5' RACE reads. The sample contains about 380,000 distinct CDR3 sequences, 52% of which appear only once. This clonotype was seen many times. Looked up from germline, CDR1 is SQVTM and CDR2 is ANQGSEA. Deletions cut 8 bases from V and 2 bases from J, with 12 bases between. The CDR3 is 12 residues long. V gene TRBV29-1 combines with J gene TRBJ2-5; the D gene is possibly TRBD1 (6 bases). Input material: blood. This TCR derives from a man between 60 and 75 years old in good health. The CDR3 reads CSSVQGQETQYF. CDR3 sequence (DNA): TGCAGCTCTGTGCAGGGGCAAGAGACCCAGTACTTC.